This TCR beta chain came from a study of blood T cell repertoires in COVID-19. Study details: Samples of COVID-19 (acute and convalescent) were obtained from the United States, Italy and Spain.

The trim removed 4 bases at V and 5 bases at J, leaving 19 bases unmatched. CDR3 length: 20 residues. Germline assignment: CDR1 SGHRS and CDR2 YFSETQ. In the authors' workflow: Counts of nucleated cells, estimated from reference gene primer amplification, were obtained. Sequencing was performed with immunoSEQ multiplex PCR; in TCRdb, only in-frame clones are kept and a portion is missing. V and J calls and clone size follow that table, whereas D and trimming were derived from the DNA. The table includes some 31,000 clones, 90% detected once. Sample: peripheral blood. This sequence originates from a human donor in a cohort sampled during active COVID-19. This chain joins TRBV5-1 and TRBJ2-1; 12 bases match TRBD2. CDR3 sequence: CASSPRTSGAPRTADNEQFF. The CDR3 bases are TGCGCCAGCAGCCCCCGGACTAGCGGGGCCCCACGCACGGCTGACAATGAGCAGTTCTTC. The full variable domain, with the rest looked up from reference TRBV5-1 and TRBJ2-1, is KAGVTQTPRYLIKTRGQQVTLSCSPISGHRSVSWYQQTPGQGLQFLFEYFSETQRNKGNFPGRFSGRQFSNSRSEMNVSTLELGDSALYLCASSPRTSGAPRTADNEQFFGPGTRLTVL.